These T cell receptor beta chains were read from a single sample in a study of cytomegalovirus exposure and HLA in healthy donors. Assay used: immunoSEQ multiplex PCR; TCRdb lists only in-frame clones, some missing. The sample shows roughly 190,000 clones, around 83% of them seen only once. The source material was PBMCs. The receptors originated from a woman in her forties or fifties in good health and CMV-seropositive. Both conserved end residues are part of each CDR3. Fields, in order: clone size, J gene, D gene, V gene, CDR3 DNA, CDR3 protein. A D gene is named only where the DNA matches it firmly. The size entry is marked missing in some rows and otherwise reads once, few, many or a size class.

size: -
J: TRBJ1-3
D: -
V: TRBV5-1
DNA: TGCGCCAGCAGCTTGGACAGGGCTGGAAACACCATATATTTT
CDR3: CASSLDRAGNTIYF

size: -
J: TRBJ2-1
D: -
V: TRBV7-9
DNA: TGTGCCAGCAGCTTAGGTGGCGGGGGCTACTTATACAATGAGCAGTTCTTC
CDR3: CASSLGGGGYLYNEQFF

size: -
J: TRBJ1-4
D: TRBD1
V: TRBV9
DNA: TGTGCCAGCAGCGGGGGACAGGGGGCGGTTGAAAAACTGTTTTTT
CDR3: CASSGGQGAVEKLFF

size: -
J: TRBJ1-1
D: TRBD1
V: TRBV6-5
DNA: TGTGCCAGCAGACACACAGGGGGCACTGAAGCTTTCTTT
CDR3: CASRHTGGTEAFF

size: -
J: TRBJ1-3
D: -
V: TRBV6-5
DNA: TGTGCCAGCAGTTTGAGGCGTAGCTCTGGAAACACCATATATTTT
CDR3: CASSLRRSSGNTIYF

size: -
J: TRBJ2-1
D: TRBD2
V: TRBV7-2
DNA: TGTGCCAGCAGCCGGGCCCAGACTAGCCTAAGTGACAATGAGCAGTTCTTC
CDR3: CASSRAQTSLSDNEQFF

size: few
J: TRBJ1-1
D: -
V: TRBV5-6
DNA: TGTGCCAGCAGCTTGCTGGTTAGCACTGAAGCTTTCTTT
CDR3: CASSLLVSTEAFF

size: once
J: TRBJ1-1
D: TRBD1
V: TRBV5-1
DNA: TGCGCCAGCACCTACAGGGGAATGAACACTGAAGCTTTCTTT
CDR3: CASTYRGMNTEAFF

size: -
J: TRBJ1-5
D: -
V: TRBV7-9
DNA: TGTGCCAGCAGCTCGTTGGGGGCGGAAAAGGGGAATCAGCCCCAGCATTTT
CDR3: CASSSLGAEKGNQPQHF

size: -
J: TRBJ2-5
D: TRBD2
V: TRBV6-1
DNA: TGTGCCAGCAGGTATAGCGGGGTAGAGACCCAGTACTTC
CDR3: CASRYSGVETQYF

size: -
J: TRBJ2-3
D: -
V: TRBV7-9
DNA: TGTGCCAGCAGCGCGCGGACTGGGGGCGGCACAGATACGCAGTATTTT
CDR3: CASSARTGGGTDTQYF

size: -
J: TRBJ2-2
D: TRBD1
V: TRBV19
DNA: TGTGCCAGTAGTATAGTCGGGACAGCGAACACCGGGGAGCTGTTTTTT
CDR3: CASSIVGTANTGELFF

size: -
J: TRBJ2-2
D: -
V: TRBV19
DNA: TGTGCCAGTAGTAATAACGGGGAGCTGTTTTTT
CDR3: CASSNNGELFF

size: -
J: TRBJ1-4
D: -
V: TRBV19
DNA: TGTGCCAGTAGTACAGAAAACAGCCGAGCAGATGAAAAACTGTTTTTT
CDR3: CASSTENSRADEKLFF

size: -
J: TRBJ2-1
D: -
V: TRBV5-1
DNA: TGCGCCAGCAGCTTGAGTGGGGGCCCCCCTTACAATGAGCAGTTCTTC
CDR3: CASSLSGGPPYNEQFF

size: -
J: TRBJ2-5
D: -
V: TRBV7-9
DNA: TGTGCCAGCAGCTTCAAGGGGGAGACCCAGTACTTC
CDR3: CASSFKGETQYF

size: -
J: TRBJ2-6
D: TRBD1
V: TRBV5-4
DNA: TGTGCCAGCAGCGTATACAGGGGACGTGGGGCCAACGTCCTGACTTTC
CDR3: CASSVYRGRGANVLTF

size: -
J: TRBJ2-7
D: TRBD1
V: TRBV7-9
DNA: TGTGCCAGCGGACAGGGGTGGCACGAGCAGTACTTC
CDR3: CASGQGWHEQYF

size: -
J: TRBJ1-1
D: -
V: TRBV5-4
DNA: TGTGCCAGCAGCACAGATCTCAGGGCGCCCACTGAAGCTTTCTTT
CDR3: CASSTDLRAPTEAFF

size: -
J: TRBJ2-1
D: TRBD1
V: TRBV14
DNA: TGTGCCAGCAGCAGAACAGGGGGTTCCTACAATGAGCAGTTCTTC
CDR3: CASSRTGGSYNEQFF